This entry lists 26 T cell receptor beta chains sequenced from one sample in a study of untreated major depressive disorder. Sequencing was performed with immunoSEQ multiplex PCR; in TCRdb, only in-frame clones are kept and a portion is missing. The sample yields some 20,000 clones, about 87% seen once. Sequenced: CD4+ T cells from PBMCs. Receptors originate from a woman aged 25 to 39 in good health.

This sequence joins TRBV6-5 and TRBJ2-7; TRBD2 might be the D (6 bases). The CDR3 contains 15 residues. Germline V gene data show CDR1 as MNHEY and CDR2 as SVGAGI. The V and J ends lost 0 bases and 6 bases respectively, with 15 bases between them. The CDR3 sequence: CASSYSKQAAGEQYF. CDR3 bases: TGTGCCAGCAGTTACTCGAAGCAAGCAGCGGGCGAGCAGTACTTC.

The chain employs TRBV6-1 and TRBJ1-6, with D uncertain. Germline V gene sequence: CDR1 MNHNS, CDR2 SASEGT. The CDR3 loop spans 14 amino acids. Trimming cost V 8 bases and J 8 bases, with 16 bases left between them. The CDR3 nucleotides are TGTGCCAGCGCACCGCTAGGGAGTGATTCACCCCTCCACTTT. This codes for CASAPLGSDSPLHF.

The V and J genes are TRBV28 and TRBJ1-1; no reliable D call. Looked up from germline, CDR1 is MDHEN and CDR2 is SYDVKM. Trimming took 2 bases from V and 0 from J, leaving 1 base between them. The CDR3 loop spans 12 amino acids. CDR3 protein: CASSLMNTEAFF. CDR3 nucleotide sequence: TGTGCCAGCAGTTTAATGAACACTGAAGCTTTCTTT.

The chain has TRBV30 and TRBJ1-2, with a weak D call TRBD1 (6 bases). This CDR3 contains 13 residues. Between the trimmed V and J ends, which lost 5 bases and 2 bases, there was a span of 12 bases. In germline, CDR1 is GTSNPN, CDR2 SVGIG (reference sequence). CDR3 DNA: TGTGCCTGGGCGCCGGGGGCCAACTATGGCTACACCTTC. Translated: CAWAPGANYGYTF. Drawing the rest from reference TRBV30 and TRBJ1-2, the complete variable domain is SQTIHQWPATLVQPVGSPLSLECTVEGTSNPNLYWYRQAAGRGLQLLFYSVGIGQISSEVPQNLSASRPQDRQFILSSKKLLLSDSGFYLCAWAPGANYGYTFGSGTRLTVV.

The rearrangement joins TRBV4-1 to TRBJ1-4, with D tentatively TRBD1 (5 bases). V was cut by 6 bases and J by 8 bases, with 13 bases left in between. The germline gives CDR1 MGHRA, CDR2 YSYEKL. This CDR3 has 13 residues. In DNA, the CDR3 is TGCGCCAGCAGTTTCAGGGTTAGGGAAAAACTGTTTTTT. It encodes CASSFRVREKLFF.

The chain carries TRBV5-1 and TRBJ2-2, with 7 bases that match TRBD1. V dropped 9 bases and J dropped 3; count of bases not matched to a gene: 11. The germline CDR1 and CDR2 sequences are SGHRS and YFSETQ. This CDR3 is built from 15 residues. This CDR3 is CATATGMRDTGELFF. For the CDR3, the DNA is TGCGCCACCGCGACAGGGATGAGGGACACCGGGGAGCTGTTTTTT.

The V gene is TRBV6-4, the J gene TRBJ2-3; D unclear. This CDR3 region has 13 residues. Trimming took off 3 bases at V and 6 bases at J, with 10 bases between the two ends. The V gene's germline CDR1 is MRHNA and CDR2 SNTAGT. The CDR3 here is CASSESARDTQYF. In DNA form, the CDR3 reads TGTGCCAGCAGTGAATCAGCCAGGGATACGCAGTATTTT.

V is TRBV5-4 and J is TRBJ2-7, with 11 bases fitting TRBD1. Trimming cost V 2 bases and J 4 bases; bases outside gene matches: 5. Germline V gene sequence: CDR1 SGHNT, CDR2 YYREEE (reference sequence). The CDR3 sequence is 15 residues long. In DNA, the CDR3 is TGTGCCAGCAGCTTCGGACAGGGGGCTTCGTACGAGCAGTACTTC. This encodes CASSFGQGASYEQYF.

The genes are TRBV5-4 and TRBJ2-7, with D unresolved. Germline assignment: CDR1 SGHNT and CDR2 YYREEE (reference sequence). There are 11 residues in the CDR3. Trimming stripped 2 bases from V and 6 bases from J, with 6 bases between. In DNA, the CDR3 is TGTGCCAGCAGCTTCTCCGGCGAGCAGTACTTC. Translating it yields CASSFSGEQYF.

This chain joins TRBV27 and TRBJ1-5; D gene ambiguous. The CDR3 has 15 residues. Trimming left V 3 bases short and J 1 base short, with 10 bases between. Germline lookup yields CDR1 MNHEY and CDR2 SMNVEV (reference sequence). The CDR3 DNA reads TGTGCCAGCAGTTTGAAACCCCACAGCAATCAGCCCCAGCATTTT. Its protein product is CASSLKPHSNQPQHF.

This CDR3 reads CAWSAGGGPGYTF. DNA of the CDR3: TGTGCCTGGAGTGCCGGGGGGGGTCCTGGCTACACCTTC. This chain links TRBV30 with TRBJ1-2; D is possibly TRBD1 (5 bases). This CDR3 has 13 amino acids. The germline CDR1 and CDR2 sequences are GTSNPN and SVGIG (reference sequence). Trimming left V 1 base short and J 7 bases short, with 13 bases between.

This rearrangement joins TRBV5-4 to TRBJ2-7, with D tentatively TRBD1 or TRBD2 (5 bases each). The CDR3 is 15 residues long. From germline, CDR1 is SGHNT and CDR2 YYREEE (reference sequence). Trimming left V 4 bases short and J 5 bases short, with 19 bases between. CDR3 coding DNA: TGTGCCAGCAGCCCGGACAACGGCTGGGGGAACGAGCAGTACTTC. The encoded protein is CASSPDNGWGNEQYF.

V and J are TRBV6-1 and TRBJ1-4; D remains unclear. Germline V gives CDR1 MNHNS, CDR2 SASEGT. The V gene lost 6 bases and the J gene lost 4 bases, with 9 bases spanning the gap. The CDR3 length is 13 residues. The CDR3 DNA is TGTGCCAGCAGATCAGACCTTAATGAAAAACTGTTTTTT. It yields the protein CASRSDLNEKLFF.

V gene TRBV5-1 combines with J gene TRBJ2-2; possibly TRBD2 for D (7 bases). Germline V gene lookup returns CDR1 SGHRS and CDR2 YFSETQ. The V end lost 3 bases, the J end lost 2 bases, and 14 bases lay between the germline ends. The CDR3 spans 16 residues. CDR3: CASSSFRGANTGELFF. CDR3 bases: TGCGCCAGCAGCTCATTCCGGGGGGCCAACACCGGGGAGCTGTTTTTT.

This clone was seen a handful of times. This chain connects TRBV30 to TRBJ2-7; 8 bases match TRBD1. Trimming at V came to 2 bases and at J to 3 bases, leaving 15 bases not matched to a gene. The CDR3 loop spans 17 amino acids. CDR1 and CDR2 from the germline V gene are GTSNPN and SVGIG (reference sequence). This CDR3 is CAWSRTDVGTGGYEQYF. The CDR3 DNA follows: TGTGCCTGGAGTCGGACGGATGTAGGGACAGGCGGCTACGAGCAGTACTTC.

The CDR3 loop reads CASSGGVWAGELFF. As DNA, the CDR3 is TGTGCCAGCAGTGGGGGCGTGTGGGCGGGGGAGCTGTTTTTT. This chain connects TRBV6-1 to TRBJ2-2; the D gene is possibly TRBD1 (5 bases). With 4 bases removed from V and 8 bases from J, the gap between germline ends came to 14 bases. CDR3 size: 14 residues. CDR1 is MNHNS, CDR2 SASEGT, per germline.

The chain couples TRBV11-3 to TRBJ2-1; D is possibly TRBD2 (6 bases). Germline V lookup: CDR1 SGHNT, CDR2 YENEEA. Trimming removed 0 bases from V and 4 bases from J, with 19 bases in between. The CDR3 runs to 18 residues. The CDR3 is CASSLDQGGSGNYNEQFF. CDR3 nucleotides: TGTGCCAGCAGCTTAGATCAAGGAGGGAGCGGAAATTACAATGAGCAGTTCTTC.

The chain recombines TRBV30 with TRBJ1-1; 7 nucleotides agree with TRBD1. The CDR3 loop spans 12 amino acids. The germline V gene encodes CDR1 GTSNPN and CDR2 SVGIG (reference sequence). The trim removed 7 bases at V and 1 base at J, leaving 3 bases unmatched. CDR3 residues: CASGTENTEAFF. Written as DNA, the CDR3 is TGTGCCTCTGGGACAGAGAACACTGAAGCTTTCTTT.

This chain connects TRBV29-1 to TRBJ2-1; D may be TRBD1 or TRBD2 (6 bases each). This CDR3 spans 12 amino acids. Germline V gene lookup returns CDR1 SQVTM and CDR2 ANQGSEA. Trimming left V 7 bases short and J 2 bases short, with 9 bases between. The CDR3 sequence is CSGGATYNEQFF. As DNA, the CDR3 is TGCAGCGGGGGGGCTACCTACAATGAGCAGTTCTTC.

V is TRBV11-2 and J is TRBJ2-7; the D is unclear. Germline CDR1 SGHAT, CDR2 FQNNGV. This CDR3 contains 12 residues. V lost 6 bases and J 2 bases, leaving 8 bases between the germline ends. Here the CDR3 reads CASSGWTYEQYF. For the CDR3, the DNA is TGTGCCAGCAGTGGTTGGACCTACGAGCAGTACTTC.

V usage is TRBV5-6 and J usage is TRBJ2-1; D is uncertain. CDR3 size: 14 residues. Germline CDR1 is SGHDT and CDR2 is YYEEEE. V was shortened by 1 base and J by 14 bases, with 19 bases between the two germline ends. This CDR3 reads CASSLPGRQNTEFF. In DNA, the CDR3 is TGTGCCAGCAGCTTGCCCGGGCGACAAAACACGGAGTTCTTC.

The gene calls are TRBV7-8 and TRBJ1-5; a weak D match, TRBD1 (5 bases). This CDR3 contains 14 residues. CDR1 is SGHVS and CDR2 is FQNEAQ in the germline V gene. Trimming took off 5 bases at V and 1 base at J, with 9 bases between the two ends. The CDR3 loop reads CASSPSGSNQPQHF. The DNA of the CDR3 is TGTGCCAGCAGCCCGTCAGGGAGCAATCAGCCCCAGCATTTT.

The genes are TRBV30 and TRBJ1-5; unclear D gene. Trimming cost V 0 bases and J 4 bases, with 7 bases left between them. This CDR3 spans 13 amino acids. The germline gives CDR1 GTSNPN, CDR2 SVGIG (reference sequence). The CDR3, as DNA: TGTGCCTGGAGTGTCGGGGAAAATCAGCCCCAGCATTTT. As protein: CAWSVGENQPQHF.

The chain joins TRBV6-5 to TRBJ2-2, with D tentatively TRBD1 (6 bases). The V gene lost 6 bases and the J gene lost 3 bases, with 11 bases spanning the gap. Germline CDR1 and CDR2: MNHEY and SVGAGI. This CDR3 has 14 residues. The CDR3 here is CASREQGDTGELFF. CDR3 DNA sequence: TGTGCCAGCAGGGAACAGGGAGACACCGGGGAGCTGTTTTTT.

This chain uses TRBV11-2 with TRBJ1-1; D ambiguous. V gave up 3 bases and J gave up 4 bases, with 12 bases separating them. This CDR3 has 14 amino acids. Germline V CDR1 and CDR2: SGHAT, FQNNGV. CDR3 region: CASSLSGRATEAFF. For the CDR3, the DNA is TGTGCCAGCAGCTTGTCCGGAAGGGCCACTGAAGCTTTCTTT.

The rearrangement uses TRBV7-2 and TRBJ1-1; maybe TRBD1 (5 bases). CDR3 length equals 15 residues. V was trimmed by 1 base and J by 2 bases, leaving 11 bases between them. The germline CDR1 and CDR2 sequences are SGHTA and FQGNSA. Here the CDR3 reads CASSLGGGGNTEAFF. CDR3 DNA: TGTGCCAGCAGCTTAGGGGGCGGGGGAAACACTGAAGCTTTCTTT.